Following are 24 T cell receptor beta chains from one sample sequenced in a study of blood T cells in healthy people across ages. Primed by a sample-barcoded 5' primer and a J-beta primer mix, a second PCR proceeded for about 7 to 11 cycles. TCRdb reanalysed the 5' RACE reads using MiXCR and keeps one entry per CDR3 protein. The sample carries around 1,000,000 distinct CDR3 sequences, 35% to 40% recorded once. The specimen sequenced was blood. Every receptor here comes from a man younger than 35 in good health.

J is TRBJ1-5 and V is TRBV18; D unresolved. Trimming took off 5 bases at V and 2 bases at J, with 13 bases between the two ends. From germline, CDR1 is KGHSH and CDR2 LQKENI. The CDR3 consists of 15 residues. CDR3 region: CASSRVDGGNQPQHF. DNA of the CDR3: TGTGCCAGCTCAAGAGTAGATGGTGGCAATCAGCCCCAGCATTTT.

This rearrangement joins TRBV3-1 to TRBJ1-3, with TRBD1 matching 7 bases. V gave up 4 bases and J gave up 4 bases; unmatched junction bases: 7. From germline, CDR1 is LGHDT and CDR2 YNNKEL (reference sequence). This CDR3 contains 15 residues. The CDR3 bases are TGTGCCAGCAGCCGCGACAGGGAATACGGAAACACCATATATTTT. Its translation: CASSRDREYGNTIYF.

The V and J genes are TRBV3-1 and TRBJ2-5, with no clear D. The CDR3 runs 13 residues. V was cut by 1 base and J by 5 bases, with 8 bases left in between. Germline-derived CDR1 and CDR2 are LGHDT and YNNKEL (reference sequence). The CDR3 DNA reads TGTGCCAGCAGCCAAGTTTTTAGGGAGACCCAGTACTTC. As protein: CASSQVFRETQYF.

The chain combines TRBV2 with TRBJ2-1; no clear D. Deletions cut 4 bases from V and 0 bases from J, with 7 bases between. CDR1 and CDR2 from the germline V gene are SNHLY and FYNNEI. The CDR3 consists of 14 residues. The CDR3 DNA reads TGTGCCAGCAGTGGCCCGAGCTCCTACAATGAGCAGTTCTTC. Translating it yields CASSGPSSYNEQFF. The variable domain in full, completed from reference TRBV2 and TRBJ2-1, reads EPEVTQTPSHQVTQMGQEVILRCVPISNHLYFYWYRQILGQKVEFLVSFYNNEISEKSEIFDDQFSVERPDGSNFTLKIRSTKLEDSAMYFCASSGPSSYNEQFFGPGTRLTVL.

This clonotype has a handful of counts. This chain uses TRBV20-1 with TRBJ2-3; D perhaps matches TRBD2 (6 bases). CDR3 length: 12 amino acids. V shed 5 bases and J shed 4 bases, with 10 bases lying between them. Germline CDR1 is DFQATT and CDR2 is SNEGSKA (reference sequence). This CDR3 is CSASTSPDTQYF. DNA of the CDR3: TGCAGTGCTTCTACTAGCCCAGATACGCAGTATTTT.

The chain combines TRBV6-1 with TRBJ1-1; 8 bases are a match to TRBD1. The CDR3 totals 12 residues. V lost 7 bases and J lost 8; bases outside the gene matches: 6. Germline loops: CDR1 MNHNS, CDR2 SASEGT. CDR3 nucleotides: TGTGCCAGCACCGGGACAGGAGCCGAAGCTTTCTTT. Translation: CASTGTGAEAFF.

This clonotype was counted between two and nine times. This rearrangement joins TRBV12-3 or TRBV12-4 to TRBJ2-4, with D possibly being TRBD1 (6 bases). Trimming shortened V by 3 bases and J by 5 bases, and 20 bases separated the two germline ends. The CDR3 runs 17 residues. The CDR3 bases are TGTGCCAGCAGTTTGATGTGGCAGGGGCCGATGGAAAACATTCAGTACTTC. It encodes CASSLMWQGPMENIQYF.

This clonotype was seen at least ten times. The chain is built from TRBV6-5 and TRBJ2-3, with D possibly matching TRBD2 (5 bases). V was trimmed by 5 bases and J by 1 base, leaving 10 bases between them. Per germline, CDR1 MNHEY and CDR2 SVGAGI. There are 14 residues in the CDR3. CDR3 in amino acids: CASSRGLGTDTQYF. The CDR3 DNA follows: TGTGCCAGCAGTAGAGGACTCGGCACAGATACGCAGTATTTT.

This clonotype was found a few times. This chain connects TRBV12-3 or TRBV12-4 to TRBJ2-3; the match to TRBD2 covers 8 bases. CDR3 size: 15 residues. V gave up 5 bases and J gave up 6 bases; unmatched junction bases: 10. In DNA form, the CDR3 reads TGTGCCAGCAGTCCCGTTAGCGGGGCGATTGATACGCAGTATTTT. Protein: CASSPVSGAIDTQYF.

This clonotype was detected only a few times. The V call is TRBV6-5, the J call TRBJ1-1; unclear D gene. V lost 0 bases and J lost 5, with 7 bases in between. The CDR3 length is 13 residues. Germline V gene sequence: CDR1 MNHEY, CDR2 SVGAGI. Here the CDR3 DNA reads TGTGCCAGCAGTTACTCAGGTCTGACTGAAGCTTTCTTT. Its protein is CASSYSGLTEAFF.

This clonotype was detected many times. This chain connects TRBV25-1 to TRBJ1-6; D remains ambiguous. Trimming took 4 bases from V and 5 from J, leaving 6 bases between them. Germline V gene lookup returns CDR1 MGHDK and CDR2 SYGVNS. There are 13 residues in the CDR3. The CDR3 coding sequence is TGTGCCAGCAGTGTCGGAAATAATTCACCCCTCCACTTT. It specifies CASSVGNNSPLHF.

Of note for this clonotype: Compared with germline, one end of the junction differs, possibly owing to a read error. This chain links TRBV5-1 with TRBJ1-5; D remains unclear. Germline-derived CDR1 and CDR2 are SGHRS and YFSETQ. This CDR3 is 13 amino acids long. This chain's CDR3 is CASSEGPNQPQHF. CDR3 in DNA: TGTGCCAGCAGTGAAGGGCCTAATCAGCCCCAGCATTTT. The full variable domain, in which reference TRBV5-1 and TRBJ1-5 provide the parts outside the CDR3, is KAGVTQTPRYLIKTRGQQVTLSCSPISGHRSVSWYQQTPGQGLQFLFEYFSETQRNKGNFPGRFSGRQFSNSRSEMNVSTLELGDSALYLCASSEGPNQPQHFGDGTRLSIL.

For the CDR3, the DNA is TGTGCCAGCAGCGGGCGGACAGGCACTAGCTCCTACAATGAGCAGTTCTTC. This encodes CASSGRTGTSSYNEQFF. The V and J genes are TRBV7-9 and TRBJ2-1, with 7 bases fitting TRBD1. With V trimmed by 5 bases and J by 0 bases, 10 bases remained unmatched. The germline V gene encodes CDR1 SEHNR and CDR2 FQNEAQ (reference sequence). The CDR3 runs 17 residues. Supplemented by reference TRBV7-9 and TRBJ2-1, the full variable domain reads DTGVSQNPRHKITKRGQNVTFRCDPISEHNRLYWYRQTLGQGPEFLTYFQNEAQLEKSRLLSDRFSAERPKGSFSTLEIQRTEQGDSAMYLCASSGRTGTSSYNEQFFGPGTRLTVL.

The chain couples TRBV20-1 to TRBJ1-1; a weak D match, TRBD1 (6 bases). The germline V and J ends were trimmed by 2 bases and 1 base, with 20 bases remaining between them. CDR1 DFQATT and CDR2 SNEGSKA come from the germline V gene (reference sequence). CDR3 length: 17 residues. The CDR3 reads CSARSNREGRANTEAFF. Here the CDR3 DNA reads TGCAGTGCTAGAAGTAACAGGGAGGGGAGGGCGAACACTGAAGCTTTCTTT.

This clonotype was counted only a few times. The chain couples TRBV20-1 to TRBJ2-3; 10 bases align to TRBD2. J lost 0 bases, V lost 3 bases, and 6 bases had no gene match. The CDR3 is 16 residues long. CDR1 and CDR2 from the germline V gene are DFQATT and SNEGSKA (reference sequence). The DNA for the CDR3 is TGCAGTGCTAGTCGACTAGCGGGCCGTAGCACAGATACGCAGTATTTT. It encodes CSASRLAGRSTDTQYF.

Many counts were recorded for this clonotype. The J gene is TRBJ2-1, the V gene TRBV5-1; 11 positions match TRBD2. The V segment lost 1 base and the J segment 3 bases; nucleotides outside the gene matches: 12. The CDR3 loop spans 19 amino acids. The germline V gene encodes CDR1 SGHRS and CDR2 YFSETQ. Here the CDR3 reads CASSLKAIPGLADYNEQFF. In DNA form, the CDR3 reads TGCGCCAGCAGCTTGAAAGCAATCCCGGGACTAGCGGACTACAATGAGCAGTTCTTC.

This clonotype occurred many times. One end of the junction is discordant with germline, which a read error may explain. V is TRBV5-1 and J is TRBJ2-7; either TRBD1 or TRBD2 may fit D (6 bases each). The CDR3 has 14 residues. CDR1 is SGHRS and CDR2 is YFSETQ in the germline V gene. CDR3 sequence (DNA): TGTGCCAGCAGCTTGGGGGGCATCTCCTACGAGCAGTACTTC. It specifies CASSLGGISYEQYF.

The chain joins TRBV7-9 to TRBJ1-3, with 8 bases identical to TRBD1. This CDR3 region has 19 residues. Germline values: CDR1 SEHNR, CDR2 FQNEAQ (reference sequence). J lost 0 bases, V lost 2 bases, and 12 bases had no gene match. Here the CDR3 DNA reads TGTGCCAGCAGCTTATCCACTAGGACAGGGAAGCGCTCTGGAAACACCATATATTTT. Translating gives CASSLSTRTGKRSGNTIYF.

This clonotype showed up just a few times. This chain connects TRBV4-3 to TRBJ2-3; 10 bases match TRBD2. Looked up from germline, CDR1 is LGHNA and CDR2 is YSLEER. J lost 1 base, V lost 2 bases, and 3 bases had no gene match. The length of the CDR3 is 16 residues. This CDR3 reads CASSQRLAGRTDTQYF. As DNA, the CDR3 is TGCGCCAGCAGCCAAAGACTAGCGGGCCGCACAGATACGCAGTATTTT.

This clonotype was seen a handful of times. The chain's CDR3 is CASSQTPSGATDTQYF. CDR3 in DNA: TGCGCCAGCAGCCAGACCCCAAGCGGGGCCACAGATACGCAGTATTTT. V gene TRBV4-3 combines with J gene TRBJ2-3; 7 nucleotides align to TRBD2. Germline V gene lookup returns CDR1 LGHNA and CDR2 YSLEER. V was pared by 3 bases and J by 2 bases, with 8 bases of the junction left unmatched. This CDR3 comprises 16 residues.

The chain carries TRBV6-1 and TRBJ1-5; TRBD1 matches at 11 bases. Germline V gene data show CDR1 as MNHNS and CDR2 as SASEGT. Trimming took 5 bases from V and 6 from J; bases not matched to a gene: 9. This CDR3 is 16 amino acids long. The CDR3 reads CASSRSSDRGRQPQHF. DNA of the CDR3: TGTGCCAGCAGTCGAAGTTCGGACAGGGGGCGTCAGCCCCAGCATTTT.

This CDR3 reads CSVRSDYGYTF. The CDR3 DNA reads TGCAGCGTTCGGTCCGACTATGGCTACACCTTC. This sequence joins TRBV29-1 and TRBJ1-2; D is unclear. This CDR3 has 11 amino acids. The V gene's germline CDR1 is SQVTM and CDR2 ANQGSEA. V lost 5 bases, J lost 3 bases, and 7 bases lay in between.

The chain has TRBV7-9 and TRBJ1-4; 8 nucleotides match TRBD1. Germline lookup yields CDR1 SEHNR and CDR2 FQNEAQ (reference sequence). The length of the CDR3 is 16 residues. The J segment lost 5 bases and the V segment lost 5 bases, leaving 10 bases of the junction unmatched. The CDR3 DNA follows: TGTGCCAGCAGCCCCGGGACAGGCTCATTAAATGAAAAACTGTTTTTT. Amino acid sequence: CASSPGTGSLNEKLFF.

The chain has TRBV15 and TRBJ2-3, with 10 nucleotides matching TRBD2. Trimming took 5 bases from V and 4 from J; bases not matched to a gene: 9. Germline V CDR1 and CDR2: LNHNV, YYDKDF (reference sequence). The CDR3 has 16 amino acids. This CDR3 reads CATSLSGRAGPDTQYF. The CDR3 bases are TGTGCCACCAGCCTAAGCGGGAGGGCAGGTCCAGATACGCAGTATTTT. Supplemented by reference TRBV15 and TRBJ2-3, the full variable domain reads DAMVIQNPRYQVTQFGKPVTLSCSQTLNHNVMYWYQQKSSQAPKLLFHYYDKDFNNEADTPDNFQSRRPNTSFCFLDIRSPGLGDTAMYLCATSLSGRAGPDTQYFGPGTRLTVL.